These 19 T cell receptor beta chains were all obtained from the same sample, sequenced in a study of T cell repertoires in cytomegalovirus infection. A single record per CDR3 protein comes from TCRdb applying MiXCR to the reads. This table holds approximately 700,000 distinct CDR3 sequences, 35% found once. The sequenced sample was PBMCs. Every receptor here comes from a human donor in good health (CMV status not recorded). Some clones in this sample may be carry-over from other donors' samples.

The genes are TRBV28 and TRBJ1-1; D is perhaps TRBD1 (5 bases). The germline V and J ends were trimmed by 5 bases and 3 bases, with 13 bases remaining between them. The germline V gene encodes CDR1 MDHEN and CDR2 SYDVKM. CDR3 length: 14 residues. DNA for the CDR3: TGTGCCAGCAGTGAATCAGGGAGGTACACTGAAGCTTTCTTT. This translates into CASSESGRYTEAFF.

This clonotype was picked up a small number of times. The CDR3 bases are TGTGCCAGCAGCTCCACCCGTAGTAGAATCGGAAACACCATATATTTT. Translating gives CASSSTRSRIGNTIYF. The rearrangement uses TRBV7-9 and TRBJ1-3; D call uncertain. The germline V gene encodes CDR1 SEHNR and CDR2 FQNEAQ (reference sequence). The length of the CDR3 is 16 residues. V was shortened by 4 bases and J by 4 bases, with 17 bases between the two germline ends.

This clonotype was seen at least ten times. The V gene is TRBV7-8, the J gene TRBJ2-7, with TRBD1 matching over 8 bases. The CDR3 is 13 residues long. V was pared by 3 bases and J by 6 bases, with 4 bases of the junction left unmatched. Germline V gene sequence: CDR1 SGHVS, CDR2 FQNEAQ. The CDR3 loop is CASSFQGAFEQYF. Here the CDR3 DNA reads TGTGCCAGCAGCTTCCAGGGGGCCTTCGAGCAGTACTTC. The full variable domain, rest sourced from reference TRBV7-8 and TRBJ2-7, is GAGVSQSPRYKVAKRGQDVALRCDPISGHVSLFWYQQALGQGPEFLTYFQNEAQLDKSGLPSDRFFAERPEGSVSTLKIQRTQQEDSAVYLCASSFQGAFEQYFGPGTRLTVT.

Here the CDR3 reads CSASSIIPEAFF. The CDR3 coding sequence is TGCAGTGCTAGCTCAATCATCCCTGAAGCTTTCTTT. The rearrangement uses TRBV20-1 and TRBJ1-1; D is uncertain. This CDR3 has 12 amino acids. Trimming removed 3 bases from V and 6 bases from J, with 11 bases in between. Germline CDR1 DFQATT, CDR2 SNEGSKA (reference sequence).

The chain links TRBV20-1 to TRBJ1-1, with 7 bases matching TRBD1. Germline V gene sequence: CDR1 DFQATT, CDR2 SNEGSKA (reference sequence). The CDR3 consists of 15 residues. V lost 2 bases, J lost 4 bases, and 10 bases stayed unmatched. The CDR3 DNA follows: TGCAGTGCTAGACGCCGGGACAGAGATGCCACTGAAGCTTTCTTT. It yields the protein CSARRRDRDATEAFF.

The chain couples TRBV5-6 to TRBJ1-1, with no clear D. V was pared by 0 bases and J by 8 bases, with 8 bases between. Germline-derived CDR1 and CDR2 are SGHDT and YYEEEE. The CDR3 consists of 12 residues. CDR3 loop: CASSLVQREAFF. CDR3 sequence (DNA): TGTGCCAGCAGCTTGGTACAGCGGGAAGCTTTCTTT.

Note on this clonotype: At one end the junction does not follow the germline gene, possibly because of a read error. The CDR3 nucleotides read TGTGCCAGCAGCCGGATAGTGGGACGTCCGGACAAATTT. Translation: CASSRIVGRPDKF. V and J are TRBV11-2 and TRBJ1-4, with a weak D call TRBD1 (5 bases). CDR3 length: 13 residues. CDR1 is SGHAT, CDR2 FQNNGV, per germline.

This clonotype appeared a single time. The chain joins TRBV28 to TRBJ1-4, with D uncertain. The CDR3 is made up of 15 amino acids. Trimming removed 1 base from V and 4 bases from J, with 10 bases in between. Germline-derived CDR1 and CDR2 are MDHEN and SYDVKM. The CDR3 sequence: CASSLLGRHNEKLFF. The CDR3 nucleotides are TGTGCCAGCAGTTTATTGGGCAGACATAATGAAAAACTGTTTTTT.

The CDR3 DNA follows: TGTGCCAGCAGCTTGGGGGTGACACATTCCTATGGCTACACCTTC. Residues: CASSLGVTHSYGYTF. The chain combines TRBV5-4 with TRBJ1-2; D not resolved. CDR3 length equals 15 residues. Between the trimmed V and J ends, which lost 0 bases and 4 bases, there was a span of 13 bases. Germline-derived CDR1 and CDR2 are SGHNT and YYREEE (reference sequence).

The rearrangement uses TRBV7-9 and TRBJ2-1, with TRBD2 identical over 11 bases. Germline CDR1 and CDR2: SEHNR and FQNEAQ (reference sequence). The V segment lost 5 bases and the J segment 4 bases; nucleotides outside the gene matches: 13. CDR3 size: 18 residues. The CDR3 region is CASSPRLTSGTLYNEQFF. In DNA form, the CDR3 reads TGTGCCAGCAGCCCTCGACTGACTAGCGGGACGTTATACAATGAGCAGTTCTTC.

Of note for this clonotype: A much more abundant neighbour one base away suggests this may be a read error. The genes are TRBV7-9 and TRBJ2-6; 11 bases line up with TRBD2. The CDR3 covers 18 residues. Germline loops: CDR1 SEHNR, CDR2 FQNEAQ (reference sequence). The CDR3 region is CAGSPTSGSLSGANVLTF. CDR3 coding DNA: TGTGCCGGCAGCCCTACTAGCGGGAGTCTTTCTGGGGCCAACGTCCTGACTTTC.

This clonotype was counted many times. The genes are TRBV7-2 and TRBJ2-3, with 10 bases that match TRBD2. Per the germline V gene, CDR1 is SGHTA and CDR2 is FQGNSA. Trimming removed 5 bases from V and 2 bases from J; junction bases left unmatched: 7. CDR3 length: 16 amino acids. The CDR3 region is CASSLGGLADTDTQYF. Written as DNA, the CDR3 is TGTGCCAGCAGCCTAGGTGGACTAGCGGACACAGATACGCAGTATTTT.

The V call is TRBV11-1, the J call TRBJ2-2; 10 nucleotides align to TRBD2. CDR3 length: 18 residues. V dropped 1 base and J dropped 1; count of bases not matched to a gene: 6. In germline, CDR1 is SGHAT, CDR2 FQDESV (reference sequence). The DNA for the CDR3 is TGTGCCAGCAGCTTAGAGCTACTAGCGGGATTGAACACCGGGGAGCTGTTTTTT. Encoded protein: CASSLELLAGLNTGELFF.

The chain carries TRBV24-1 and TRBJ2-3; D unclear. This CDR3 has 13 residues. The germline CDR1 and CDR2 sequences are KGHDR and SFDVKD. The V and J ends lost 5 bases and 1 base respectively, with 6 bases between them. The CDR3 protein is CATSVSRTDTQYF. The CDR3, as DNA: TGTGCCACCAGTGTCAGCCGCACAGATACGCAGTATTTT.

This chain links TRBV6-5 with TRBJ1-1, with D possibly being TRBD1 (5 bases). Germline CDR1 is MNHEY and CDR2 is SVGAGI. V was shortened by 4 bases and J by 3 bases, with 12 bases between the two germline ends. The CDR3 sequence is 14 residues long. Here the CDR3 DNA reads TGTGCCAGCAGTTTTACAGGCGGAGACACTGAAGCTTTCTTT. Translating gives CASSFTGGDTEAFF.

This clonotype was found a few times. The chain combines TRBV12-3 or TRBV12-4 with TRBJ1-2, with D hard to call. There are 14 residues in the CDR3. V lost 5 bases, J lost 0 bases, and 10 bases lay in between. The CDR3 DNA sequence: TGTGCCAGCAGTCCTTCGACCTCTAACTATGGCTACACCTTC. This codes for CASSPSTSNYGYTF.

There are a few counts of this clonotype. This chain uses TRBV7-9 with TRBJ2-7, with a weak D call TRBD1 (6 bases). Germline CDR1 and CDR2: SEHNR and FQNEAQ (reference sequence). The CDR3 runs to 16 residues. Trimming cost V 4 bases and J 4 bases, with 20 bases left between them. The CDR3 protein is CASSYGITAGAYEQYF. CDR3 nucleotide sequence: TGTGCCAGCAGCTACGGGATAACGGCAGGGGCGTACGAGCAGTACTTC. The full variable domain, rest sourced from reference TRBV7-9 and TRBJ2-7, is DTGVSQNPRHKITKRGQNVTFRCDPISEHNRLYWYRQTLGQGPEFLTYFQNEAQLEKSRLLSDRFSAERPKGSFSTLEIQRTEQGDSAMYLCASSYGITAGAYEQYFGPGTRLTVT.

The table lists this clonotype with a few counts. The chain has TRBV28 and TRBJ2-3; D might be TRBD1 or TRBD2, each matching 5 bases. The germline gives CDR1 MDHEN, CDR2 SYDVKM. There are 19 residues in the CDR3. The V and J ends lost 6 bases and 0 bases respectively, with 25 bases between them. CDR3 in amino acids: CASSLTTPWDGGSTDTQYF. The CDR3 DNA is TGTGCCAGCAGCTTGACTACCCCCTGGGACGGCGGTAGCACAGATACGCAGTATTTT.

This clonotype was recorded once. A read error may explain this, as a much larger clone is one base away. This rearrangement joins TRBV7-6 to TRBJ2-1, with 16 nucleotides matching TRBD2. From germline, CDR1 is SGHVS and CDR2 FNYEAQ. The CDR3 has 20 amino acids. The CDR3 nucleotides read TGTGCCAGCAGCCGATACCCCGGGACTAGCGGGAGGGCATATTTCAATGTGCAGTTCTTC. This encodes CASSRYPGTSGRAYFNVQFF.